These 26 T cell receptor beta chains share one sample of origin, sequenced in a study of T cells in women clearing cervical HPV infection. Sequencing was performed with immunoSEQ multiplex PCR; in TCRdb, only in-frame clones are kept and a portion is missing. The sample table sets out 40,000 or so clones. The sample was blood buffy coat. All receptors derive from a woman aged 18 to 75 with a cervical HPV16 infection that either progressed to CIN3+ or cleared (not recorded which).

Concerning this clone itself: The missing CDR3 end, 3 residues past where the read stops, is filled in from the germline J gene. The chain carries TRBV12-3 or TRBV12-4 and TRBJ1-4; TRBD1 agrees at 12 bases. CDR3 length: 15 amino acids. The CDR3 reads CASSGTGGINSPLFF. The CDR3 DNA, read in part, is TGTGCCAGCAGCGGGACAGGGGGCATTAATTCACCA.

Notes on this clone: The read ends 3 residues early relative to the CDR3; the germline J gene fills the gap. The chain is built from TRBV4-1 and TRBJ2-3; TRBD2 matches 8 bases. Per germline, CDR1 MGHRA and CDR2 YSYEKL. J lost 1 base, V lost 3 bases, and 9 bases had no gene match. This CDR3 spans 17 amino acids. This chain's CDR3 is CASSQIGLASGTDTQYF. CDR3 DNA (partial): TGCGCCAGCAGCCAGATAGGACTAGCTTCAGGCACAGATACG.

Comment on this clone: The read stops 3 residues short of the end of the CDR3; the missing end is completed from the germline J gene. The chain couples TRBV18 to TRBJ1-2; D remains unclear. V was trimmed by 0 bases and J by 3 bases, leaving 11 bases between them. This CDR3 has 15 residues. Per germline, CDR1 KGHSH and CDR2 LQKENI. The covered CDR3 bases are TGTGCCAGCTCACCACCGTCTTTTGCGGACTATGGC. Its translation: CASSPPSFADYG. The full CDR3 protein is CASSPPSFADYGYTF.

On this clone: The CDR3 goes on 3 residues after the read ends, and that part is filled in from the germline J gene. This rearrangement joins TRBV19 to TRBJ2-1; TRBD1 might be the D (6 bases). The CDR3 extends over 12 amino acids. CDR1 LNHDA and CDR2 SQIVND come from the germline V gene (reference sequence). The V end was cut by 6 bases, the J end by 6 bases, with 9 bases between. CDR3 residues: CASRGDINEQFF. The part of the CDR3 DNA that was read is TGTGCCAGTAGGGGGGACATCAATGAG. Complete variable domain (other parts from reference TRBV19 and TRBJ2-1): DGGITQSPKYLFRKEGQNVTLSCEQNLNHDAMYWYRQDPGQGLRLIYYSQIVNDFQKGDIAEGYSVSREKKESFPLTVTSAQKNPTAFYLCASRGDINEQFFGPGTRLTVL.

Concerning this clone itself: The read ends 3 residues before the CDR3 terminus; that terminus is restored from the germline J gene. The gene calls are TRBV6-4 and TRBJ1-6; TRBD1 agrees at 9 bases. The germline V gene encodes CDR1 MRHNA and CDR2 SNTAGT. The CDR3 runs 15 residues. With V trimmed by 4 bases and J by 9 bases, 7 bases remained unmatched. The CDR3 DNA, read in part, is TGTGCCAGCAGTGCAACAGGGGGCAAAGGTTCACCC. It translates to CASSATGGKGSP. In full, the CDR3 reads CASSATGGKGSPLHF.

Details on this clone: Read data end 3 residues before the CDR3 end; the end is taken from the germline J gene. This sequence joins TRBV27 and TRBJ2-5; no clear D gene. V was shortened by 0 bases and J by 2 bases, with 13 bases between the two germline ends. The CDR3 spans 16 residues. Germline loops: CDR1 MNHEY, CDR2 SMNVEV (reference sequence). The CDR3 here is CASSLSFAQSQETQYF. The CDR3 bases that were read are TGTGCCAGCAGTTTATCGTTTGCCCAGAGTCAAGAGACC.

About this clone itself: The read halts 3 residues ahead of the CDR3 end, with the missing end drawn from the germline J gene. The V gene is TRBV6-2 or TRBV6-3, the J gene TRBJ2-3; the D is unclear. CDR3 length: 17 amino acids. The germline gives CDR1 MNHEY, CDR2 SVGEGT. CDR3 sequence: CASSYSSYLIKGQPQYF. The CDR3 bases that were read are TGTGCCAGCAGTTACTCCTCCTACTTAATCAAGGGTCAGCCG.

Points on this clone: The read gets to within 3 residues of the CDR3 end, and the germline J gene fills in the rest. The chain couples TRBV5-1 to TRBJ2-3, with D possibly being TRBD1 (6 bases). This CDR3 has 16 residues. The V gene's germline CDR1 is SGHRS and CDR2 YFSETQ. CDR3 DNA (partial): TGCGCCAGCAGCTTGGAGGGGGACGGACGCCAAGAGACG. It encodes CASSLEGDGRQET. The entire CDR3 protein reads CASSLEGDGRQETQYF. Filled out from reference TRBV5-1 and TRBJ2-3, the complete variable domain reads KAGVTQTPRYLIKTRGQQVTLSCSPISGHRSVSWYQQTPGQGLQFLFEYFSETQRNKGNFPGRFSGRQFSNSRSEMNVSTLELGDSALYLCASSLEGDGRQETQYFGPGTRLTVL.

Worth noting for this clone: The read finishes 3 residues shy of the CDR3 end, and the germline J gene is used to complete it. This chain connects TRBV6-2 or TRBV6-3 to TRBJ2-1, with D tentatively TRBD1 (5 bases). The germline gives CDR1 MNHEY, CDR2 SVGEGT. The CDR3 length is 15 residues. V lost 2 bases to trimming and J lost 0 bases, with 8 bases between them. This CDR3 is CASSYRTTSYNEQFF. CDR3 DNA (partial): TGTGCCAGCAGTTACCGGACAACCTCCTACAATGAG.

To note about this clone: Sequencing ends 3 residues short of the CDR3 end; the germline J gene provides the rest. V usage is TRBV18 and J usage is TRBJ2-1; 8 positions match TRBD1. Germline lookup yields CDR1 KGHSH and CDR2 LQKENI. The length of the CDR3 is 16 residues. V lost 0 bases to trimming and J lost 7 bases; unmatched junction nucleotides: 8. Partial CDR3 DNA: TGTGCCAGCTCACCACCGACGGCAGGGGGCTATAATGAG. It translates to CASSPPTAGGYNE. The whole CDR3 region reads CASSPPTAGGYNEQFF.

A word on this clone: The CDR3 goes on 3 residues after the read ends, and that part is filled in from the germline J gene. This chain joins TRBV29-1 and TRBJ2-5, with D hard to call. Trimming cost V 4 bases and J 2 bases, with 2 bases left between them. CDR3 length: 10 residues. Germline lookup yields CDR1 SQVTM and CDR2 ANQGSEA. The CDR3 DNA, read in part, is TGCAGCGTTGTACAAGAGACC. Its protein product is CSVVQET. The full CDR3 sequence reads CSVVQETQYF.

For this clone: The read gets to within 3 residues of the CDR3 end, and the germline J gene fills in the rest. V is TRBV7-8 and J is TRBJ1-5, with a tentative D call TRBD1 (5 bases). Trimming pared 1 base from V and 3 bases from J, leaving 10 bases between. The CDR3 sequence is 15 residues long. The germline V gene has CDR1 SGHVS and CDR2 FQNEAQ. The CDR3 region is CASSLGWGANQPQHF. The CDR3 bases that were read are TGTGCCAGCAGCTTAGGATGGGGCGCCAATCAGCCC.

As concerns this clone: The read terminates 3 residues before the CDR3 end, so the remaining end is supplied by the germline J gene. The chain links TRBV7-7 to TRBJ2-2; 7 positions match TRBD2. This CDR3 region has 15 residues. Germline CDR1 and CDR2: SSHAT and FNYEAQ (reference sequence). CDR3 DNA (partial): TGTGCCAGCAGCTTAAATCGGGGAGGGAATGAAAAG. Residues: CASSLNRGGNEK. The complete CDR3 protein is CASSLNRGGNEKLFF. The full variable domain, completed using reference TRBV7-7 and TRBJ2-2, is GAGVSQSPRYKVTKRGQDVTLRCDPISSHATLYWYQQALGQGPEFLTYFNYEAQPDKSGLPSDRFSAERPEGSISTLTIQRTEQRDSAMYRCASSLNRGGNEKLFFGEGSRLTVL.

Partial CDR3 DNA: TGCAGTGCTAGCCTCGGGGGGGTTAGCTCCTACGAG. Protein: CSASLGGVSSYE. The full CDR3 protein is CSASLGGVSSYEQYF. The chain couples TRBV20-1 to TRBJ2-7; 8 bases map to TRBD2. Sequencing ends 3 residues short of the CDR3 end; the germline J gene provides the rest. J gave up 0 bases and V 3 bases, and 7 bases lay outside the gene matches. The germline V gene has CDR1 DFQATT and CDR2 SNEGSKA (reference sequence). The CDR3 is 15 amino acids.

CDR3 DNA (partial): TGTGCCAGCAGCGTGACAGATTTGAACACCGGGGAG. This gives the protein CASSVTDLNTGE. The whole CDR3 is CASSVTDLNTGELFF. V and J are TRBV2 and TRBJ2-2, with D possibly TRBD1 on 5 matching bases. The observed sequence ends 3 residues before the CDR3 terminus, with the missing tail filled in from the germline J gene. Germline V CDR1 and CDR2: SNHLY, FYNNEI. This CDR3 is built from 15 residues. The ends were cut back, 6 bases at V and 1 base at J, with 12 bases in the middle.

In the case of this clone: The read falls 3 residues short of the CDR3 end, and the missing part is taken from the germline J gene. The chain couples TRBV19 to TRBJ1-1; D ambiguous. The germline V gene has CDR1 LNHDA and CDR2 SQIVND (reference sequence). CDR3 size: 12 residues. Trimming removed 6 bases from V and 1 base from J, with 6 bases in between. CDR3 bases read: TGTGCCAGTAGGCCAGGGAACACTGAA. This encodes CASRPGNTE. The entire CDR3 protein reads CASRPGNTEAFF.

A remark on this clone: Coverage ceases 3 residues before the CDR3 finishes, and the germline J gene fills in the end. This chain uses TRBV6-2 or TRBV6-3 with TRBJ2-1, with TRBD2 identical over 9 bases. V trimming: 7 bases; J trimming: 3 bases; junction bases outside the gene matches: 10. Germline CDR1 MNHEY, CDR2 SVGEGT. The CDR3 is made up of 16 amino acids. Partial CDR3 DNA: TGTGCCAGCACTAGCGGGATCTCGGCCGTCTACAATGAG. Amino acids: CASTSGISAVYNE. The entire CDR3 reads CASTSGISAVYNEQFF.

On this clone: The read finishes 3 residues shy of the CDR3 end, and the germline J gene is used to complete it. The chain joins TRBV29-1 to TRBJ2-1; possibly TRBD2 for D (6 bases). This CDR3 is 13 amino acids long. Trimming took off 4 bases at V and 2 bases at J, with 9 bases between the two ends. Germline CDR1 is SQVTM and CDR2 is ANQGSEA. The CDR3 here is CSVAGLAYNEQFF. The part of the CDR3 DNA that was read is TGCAGCGTTGCGGGACTTGCCTACAATGAG.

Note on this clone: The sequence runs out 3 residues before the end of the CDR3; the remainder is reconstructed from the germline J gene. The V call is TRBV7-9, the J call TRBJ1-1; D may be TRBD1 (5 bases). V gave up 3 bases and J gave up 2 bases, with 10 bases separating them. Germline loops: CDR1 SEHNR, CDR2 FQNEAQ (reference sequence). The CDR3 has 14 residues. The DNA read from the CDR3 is TGTGCCAGCAGCTTTAACCAGGGCAACACTGAA. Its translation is CASSFNQGNTE. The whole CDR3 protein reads CASSFNQGNTEAFF.

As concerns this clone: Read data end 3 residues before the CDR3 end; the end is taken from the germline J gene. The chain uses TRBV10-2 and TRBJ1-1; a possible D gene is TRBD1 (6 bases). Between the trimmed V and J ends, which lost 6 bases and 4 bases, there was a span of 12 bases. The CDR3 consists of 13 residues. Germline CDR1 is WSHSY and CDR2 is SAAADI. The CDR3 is CASSEQGRTEAFF. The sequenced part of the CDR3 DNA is TGCGCCAGCAGCGAACAGGGCCGCACTGAA.

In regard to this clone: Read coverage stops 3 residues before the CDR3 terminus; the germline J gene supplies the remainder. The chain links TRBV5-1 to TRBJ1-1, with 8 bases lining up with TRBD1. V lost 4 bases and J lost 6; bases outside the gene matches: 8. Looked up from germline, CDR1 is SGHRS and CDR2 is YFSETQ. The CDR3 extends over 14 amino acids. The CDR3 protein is CASSVQGEQAEAFF. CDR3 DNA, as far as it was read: TGCGCCAGCAGCGTACAGGGGGAGCAGGCTGAA.

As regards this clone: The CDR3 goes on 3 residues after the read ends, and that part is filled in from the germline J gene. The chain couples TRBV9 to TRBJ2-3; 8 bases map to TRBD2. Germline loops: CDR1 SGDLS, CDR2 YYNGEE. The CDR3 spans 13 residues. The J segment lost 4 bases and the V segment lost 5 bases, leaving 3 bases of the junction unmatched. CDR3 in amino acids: CASRSGSADTQYF. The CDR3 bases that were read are TGTGCCAGCAGGAGCGGGAGCGCAGATACG.

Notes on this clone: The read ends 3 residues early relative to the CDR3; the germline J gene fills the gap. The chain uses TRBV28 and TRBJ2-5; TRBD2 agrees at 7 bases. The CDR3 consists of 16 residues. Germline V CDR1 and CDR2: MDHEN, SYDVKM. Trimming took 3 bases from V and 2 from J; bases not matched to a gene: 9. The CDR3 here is CASSFLGGRRQETQYF. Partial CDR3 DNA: TGTGCCAGCAGTTTCCTTGGCGGGAGAAGGCAAGAGACC.

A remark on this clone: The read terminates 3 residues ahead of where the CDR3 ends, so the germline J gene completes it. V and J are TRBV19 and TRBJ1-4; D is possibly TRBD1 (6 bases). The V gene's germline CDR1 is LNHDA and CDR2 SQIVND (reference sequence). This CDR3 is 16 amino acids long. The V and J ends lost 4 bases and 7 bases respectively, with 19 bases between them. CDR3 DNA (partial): TGTGCCAGTAGTACCCGCCGGGACATGGGGAGTGAAAAA. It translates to CASSTRRDMGSEK. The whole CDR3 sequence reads CASSTRRDMGSEKLFF.

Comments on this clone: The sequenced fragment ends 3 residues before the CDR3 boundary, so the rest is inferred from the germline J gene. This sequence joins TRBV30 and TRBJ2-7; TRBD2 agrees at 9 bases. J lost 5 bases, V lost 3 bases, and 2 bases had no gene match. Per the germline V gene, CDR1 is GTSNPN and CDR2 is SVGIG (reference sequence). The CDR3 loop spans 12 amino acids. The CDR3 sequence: CAWRGLAHEQYF. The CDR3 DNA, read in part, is TGTGCCTGGAGGGGACTAGCCCACGAG. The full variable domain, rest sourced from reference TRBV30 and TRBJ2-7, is SQTIHQWPATLVQPVGSPLSLECTVEGTSNPNLYWYRQAAGRGLQLLFYSVGIGQISSEVPQNLSASRPQDRQFILSSKKLLLSDSGFYLCAWRGLAHEQYFGPGTRLTVT.

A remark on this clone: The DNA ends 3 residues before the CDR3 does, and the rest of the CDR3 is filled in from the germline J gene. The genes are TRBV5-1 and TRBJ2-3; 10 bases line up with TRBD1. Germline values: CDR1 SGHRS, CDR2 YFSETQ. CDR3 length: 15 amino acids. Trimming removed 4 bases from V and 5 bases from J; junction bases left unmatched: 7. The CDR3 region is CASSIGQGEKDTQYF. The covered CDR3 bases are TGCGCCAGCAGCATAGGACAGGGGGAAAAAGATACG.